The entry that follows covers one T cell receptor beta chain sequence. Its antigen has not been determined. No quality values exist for individual bases; no much larger clone is one base distant. This sample was taken from a study of blood T cell repertoires in COVID-19 (TCRdb year 2020). In the study overall: Samples covering the acute and convalescent phases of COVID-19 were provided by collaborators in the United States, Italy and Spain. The material from the prospective study consisted of cDNA or gDNA derived from T cells, B-cell-depleted T cells, or PBMCs. Deeply sampled blood TCRbeta repertoires from subjects exposed to, actively infected with, or recovered from COVID-19 were included in the dataset. Sample metadata almost always included a de-identified subject ID, COVID-19 status, age in years and sex. The samples were drawn from two sources: the first 160 participants of the ongoing ImmuneRACE study, and 1,200 or so subjects contributed by 6 global collaborators. The repertoires were made available in a free public database intended to serve as a resource for research on the immune response to SARS-CoV-2. Where available, HLA class I and class II types were obtained from metadata supplied by the sample provider rather than from assay-based typing. Study-wide conclusions, independent of this receptor: Clinical and demographic metadata were provided uncurated, with the amount varying by source and participant.

Whole blood was collected in K2EDTA tubes by collaborating institutions according to the institutions' own protocols. Collaborator samples were shipped for TCRbeta analysis as frozen whole blood, isolated PBMCs, or DNA extracted from either sample type. For this chain, trimming is 6 bases at the V end and 5 bases at the J end, and the number of junction bases without a gene match is 11. Its CDR3 holds 16 amino acids, cysteine through phenylalanine. The only DNA kept is the CDR3, 48 bases in frame from the first base. The germline V gene sets CDR1 to SGHTA and CDR2 to FQGTGA. TCRbeta CDR3 regions were amplified from genomic DNA using the immunoSEQ Assay, a bias-controlled multiplex PCR. In the source study's methods: Within the assay, amplification of reference gene primers was used to estimate how many nucleated cells each sample contained. To quantify the absolute abundance of each unique TCRbeta CDR3 rearrangement, sequence reads were collapsed and filtered. For each sample, productive Simpson clonality was calculated as the square root of Simpson's diversity index over productive rearrangements. TCRdb re-hosts the immuneACCESS table, in-frame sequences only. Its copies lack some clones; in the studies checked, an unresolved V gene accounts for under half of them, and the cause for the rest is not known. The V and J calls and the clone size are those of that table, but D and trimming were determined from the DNA. The sample includes about 89,000 clones, with approximately 90% observed a single time. Over 0.35% of the sample is taken by the ten largest.

This sequence uses TRBV7-3 and TRBJ2-1; 9 central nucleotides agree with TRBD2. This TCR was recovered from a man between 60 and 75 years old with acute or convalescent COVID-19. Sample: peripheral blood. The CDR3: CASSPTSGRFHNEQFF. The DNA reads as follows: TGTGCCAGCAGTCCGACTAGCGGTCGATTCCACAATGAGCAGTTCTTC.